This TCR beta chain is drawn from a study of cytomegalovirus exposure and HLA in healthy donors. V lost 10 bases and J lost 0; bases outside the gene matches: 11. Germline values: CDR1 SNHLY, CDR2 FYNNEI. The CDR3 has 16 residues. The primer mix had 60 Vbeta and 13 Jbeta primers. TCRdb keeps only in-frame clones here, not all; method: immunoSEQ multiplex PCR. The sample yields roughly 190,000 clones, roughly 80% seen once. The receptor was derived from a man aged 45 to 65 in good health and CMV-seronegative. Sequenced sample: PBMCs. The chain employs TRBV2 and TRBJ1-4; 7 nucleotides align to TRBD1. CDR3: CATSREGGTTNEKLFF. The CDR3 DNA reads as TGTGCCACCAGCCGGGAAGGGGGCACAACTAATGAAAAACTGTTTTTT.